This TCR beta chain was sequenced for a study of CD8 T cells in ankylosing spondylitis (dated by TCRdb to 2016 to 2017). Regarding the study in general: To find TCR variants linked to disease, the study profiled T cell receptor beta repertoires in ankylosing spondylitis patients and healthy donors. The full study cohort was made up of 25 ankylosing spondylitis patients and some 100 healthy donors. Samples of peripheral blood were taken, and for ankylosing spondylitis patients, synovial fluid was collected as well.

The germline V gene provides CDR1 MGHRA and CDR2 YSYEKL. From the cysteine through the phenylalanine, the CDR3 covers 15 amino acids. The DNA shown is the 45-base CDR3, in frame from base 1. Germline trimming amounts to 1 base on V and 7 bases on J, with 5 as the count of junction bases outside the gene matches. The sequencing machine was an Illumina HiSeq 2500. Quantitative 5'-RACE with molecular barcodes was the method used to prepare the TCR beta libraries. Processing in the source paper ran as follows. To identify disease-linked TCR variants, a new computational method was used, one built on a probabilistic model of VDJ rearrangement. Using fastp trimming at Q25 and MiXCR clonotype assembly, TCRdb reanalyzed the public sequencing data and kept in-frame beta chains. Every distinct CDR3 protein forms one entry, paired with its most common genes and DNA. It is TCRdb's table, rather than the study itself, that gives the V and J calls and clone size. Counted in this sample were 300,000 to 350,000 distinct CDR3 sequences; 11% of them appeared once. The leading ten clones occupy about 10% of the sample.

Comments on this clonotype: Its target antigen remains unknown. No quality values exist for individual bases; no much larger clone is one base distant.

General findings and caveats noted by the study authors: A CD8+ phenotype was shown by the disease-linked clones, which were found at relatively low frequencies in peripheral blood. A TCR beta motif made up of roughly eight highly homologous amino acid variants appeared to be characteristic of blood from ankylosing spondylitis patients. Some of the motif variants had been reported before in the synovial fluid and blood of reactive arthritis patients, a finding that suggests common disease-initiation mechanisms. Significant enrichment of the disease-linked clones was reported in matched synovial fluid samples from ankylosing spondylitis patients.

This chain is built from TRBV4-1 and TRBJ2-1, with 9 bases matching TRBD2. The clonotype comes from a female donor with ankylosing spondylitis or in good health (not recorded which). Sequenced input: blood, either unsorted or a sorted T cell fraction (not recorded which). The CDR3 here reads CASSQVRGGGNEQFF. The sequence in DNA is TGCGCCAGCAGCCAAGTTCGCGGGGGGGGAAATGAGCAGTTCTTC.